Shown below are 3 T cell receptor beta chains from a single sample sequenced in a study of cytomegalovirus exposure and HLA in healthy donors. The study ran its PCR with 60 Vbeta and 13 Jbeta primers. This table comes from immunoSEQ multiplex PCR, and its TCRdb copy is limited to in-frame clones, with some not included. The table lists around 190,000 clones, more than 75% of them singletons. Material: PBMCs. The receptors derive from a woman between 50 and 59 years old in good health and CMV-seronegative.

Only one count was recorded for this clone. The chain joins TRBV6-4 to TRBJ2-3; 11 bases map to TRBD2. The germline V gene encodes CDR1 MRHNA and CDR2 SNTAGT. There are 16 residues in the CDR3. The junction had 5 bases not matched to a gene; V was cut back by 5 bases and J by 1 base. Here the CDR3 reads CASSLAGGSGTDTQYF. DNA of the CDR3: TGTGCCAGCAGTTTAGCGGGAGGGTCCGGCACAGATACGCAGTATTTT.

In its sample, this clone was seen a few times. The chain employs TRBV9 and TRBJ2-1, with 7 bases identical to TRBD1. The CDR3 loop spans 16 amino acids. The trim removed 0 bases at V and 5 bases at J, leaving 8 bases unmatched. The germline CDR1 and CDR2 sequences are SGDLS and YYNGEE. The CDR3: CASSVDPRGTNNEQFF. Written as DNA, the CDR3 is TGTGCCAGCAGCGTAGATCCCAGGGGGACAAACAATGAGCAGTTCTTC.

CDR3 sequence (DNA): TGTGCCAGCAGCCAAATCCTAGGGGGGGCGGGTGAAAAACTGTTTTTT. Its translation: CASSQILGGAGEKLFF. The V and J genes are TRBV7-6 and TRBJ1-4, with D tentatively TRBD1 (6 bases). Germline V lookup: CDR1 SGHVS, CDR2 FNYEAQ. V was shortened by 5 bases and J by 7 bases, with 20 bases between the two germline ends. CDR3 length equals 16 residues.